This is a list of T cell receptor beta chains from one sample in a study of blood T cell repertoires in COVID-19. Only in-frame clones appear in the TCRdb table, and some are missing; sequencing was by immunoSEQ multiplex PCR. The table includes about 290,000 clones, under 90% detected once. The specimen was peripheral blood. The source of these receptors is a woman in her twenties or thirties with COVID-19, enrolled during active disease. Each CDR3 is given with its conserved first and last residue. D genes are given only for firm matches. Size tells how often a clone was seen (once, few, many) or the class of an expanded clone, and some rows leave it out.

CDR3 length,J gene,V gene,D gene,clone size,CDR3 protein,CDR3 DNA
13,TRBJ1-5,TRBV19,TRBD1,few,CASSRQGPQPQHF,TGTGCCAGTAGCCGACAGGGACCTCAGCCCCAGCATTTT
14,TRBJ2-7,TRBV6-2/TRBV6-3,NA,NA,CASSWGTGWNEQYF,TGTGCCAGCAGTTGGGGAACAGGGTGGAACGAGCAGTACTTC
15,TRBJ2-1,TRBV5-1,NA,NA,CASSLATRGRHEQFF,TGCGCCAGCAGCTTGGCCACGCGGGGTAGGCATGAGCAGTTCTTC
17,TRBJ1-2,TRBV3-1/TRBV3-2,TRBD1,NA,CASSQVGTGDPNYGYTF,TGTGCCAGCAGCCAAGTAGGGACAGGGGATCCTAACTATGGCTACACCTTC
14,TRBJ2-7,TRBV28,NA,NA,CASSFFQGRYEQYF,TGTGCCAGCAGTTTTTTTCAGGGCCGATACGAGCAGTACTTC
15,TRBJ2-7,TRBV6-5,TRBD2,NA,CASSYAGLDPYEQYF,TGTGCCAGCAGTTACGCCGGACTAGATCCCTACGAGCAGTACTTC
15,TRBJ2-1,TRBV2,TRBD2,NA,CASRFASGGYNEQFF,TGTGCCAGCAGGTTTGCTAGCGGGGGATACAATGAGCAGTTCTTC
16,TRBJ2-5,TRBV19,TRBD1,NA,CASSISTGQGAKTQYF,TGTGCCAGTAGTATCAGTACGGGACAGGGTGCAAAGACCCAGTACTTC
13,TRBJ1-2,TRBV3-1/TRBV3-2,NA,few,CASSRLHEEGYTF,TGTGCCAGCAGCCGCCTCCACGAGGAGGGCTACACCTTC
16,TRBJ2-1,TRBV5-1,TRBD2,once,CASSWGLAGGFNEQFF,TGCGCCAGCAGCTGGGGACTAGCGGGGGGTTTCAATGAGCAGTTCTTC